The clone carrying this T cell receptor beta chain appeared a few times. Its antigen is not identified. Next came a second PCR, run for about 7 to 12 cycles, which used a sample-barcoded 5' primer along with a J-beta primer mix. TCRdb reprocessed the 5' RACE reads via MiXCR and lists one record per CDR3 protein. The table has about 1.7 million distinct CDR3 sequences, over 25% seen once. The data derive from a study of blood T cells in healthy people across ages. Study-wide findings and caveats: Higher diversity, along with more naive CD4+ cells, distinguished long-lived donors from aged donors.

V was shortened by 2 bases and J by 8 bases, with 15 bases between the two germline ends. This CDR3 is 15 amino acids long. Germline-derived CDR1 and CDR2 are MNHEY and SVGEGT. The chain recombines TRBV6-2 or TRBV6-3 with TRBJ1-4; the D is unclear. The sample consisted of blood. The clonotype originates from a woman aged 25 to 45 in good health. The CDR3 DNA is TGTGCCAGCAGTTACCGTGAAGGGTCCGAAGAAAAACTGTTTTTT. Translating gives CASSYREGSEEKLFF.